The present entry profiles one TCR beta chain with its context. Its specificity is unknown. This specimen belongs to a study of beta chain features in type 1 diabetes. Points from the study as a whole: All four CD4+ subsets from Type 1 diabetes patients carried moderately but significantly shorter TCRB CDR3s. The study notes PCR might favor shorter templates equally in patients and controls.

From germline, CDR1 is MDHEN and CDR2 SYDVKM. The CDR3 runs 14 residues. J was trimmed by 4 bases and V by 6 bases; bases with no gene match: 7. Sequencing targeted expressed TCRB transcripts, as all isolated RNA had been reverse transcribed. Measured with immunoSEQ multiplex PCR; TCRdb has only the in-frame clones, and not every one. The sample holds some 140,000 clones, 7% to 10% seen once. Sequencing input: central memory CD4+ T cells from blood. The J gene is TRBJ2-7, the V gene TRBV28, with 9 bases identical to TRBD2. The source is a man younger than 35 in good health. Here the CDR3 reads CASRPLAGSYEQYF. CDR3 nucleotide sequence: TGTGCCAGCAGACCCCTAGCGGGGAGTTACGAGCAGTACTTC. Full variable domain (outside the CDR3, taken from reference TRBV28 and TRBJ2-7): DVKVTQSSRYLVKRTGEKVFLECVQDMDHENMFWYRQDPGLGLRLIYFSYDVKMKEKGDIPEGYSVSREKKERFSLILESASTNQTSMYLCASRPLAGSYEQYFGPGTRLTVT.